This note documents a single T cell receptor beta chain sequence. This entry comes from a study of blood T cell repertoires in COVID-19. Germline values: CDR1 MGHDK, CDR2 SYGVNS. This CDR3 is built from 15 residues. The V gene lost 7 bases and the J gene lost 7 bases, with 20 bases spanning the gap. Clones were sequenced by immunoSEQ multiplex PCR, and TCRdb holds only the in-frame ones, with some missing. The sample holds fewer than 180,000 clones, approximately 90% seen once. The V gene is TRBV25-1, the J gene TRBJ2-4, with D maybe TRBD2 (5 bases). This TCR came from a woman aged 55 to 70 with active or convalescent COVID-19. Sequencing used peripheral blood. The CDR3 DNA sequence: TGTGCCAGCACTGGGGAAAACTCCGGCGGGAACATTCAGTACTTC. It yields the protein CASTGENSGGNIQYF.